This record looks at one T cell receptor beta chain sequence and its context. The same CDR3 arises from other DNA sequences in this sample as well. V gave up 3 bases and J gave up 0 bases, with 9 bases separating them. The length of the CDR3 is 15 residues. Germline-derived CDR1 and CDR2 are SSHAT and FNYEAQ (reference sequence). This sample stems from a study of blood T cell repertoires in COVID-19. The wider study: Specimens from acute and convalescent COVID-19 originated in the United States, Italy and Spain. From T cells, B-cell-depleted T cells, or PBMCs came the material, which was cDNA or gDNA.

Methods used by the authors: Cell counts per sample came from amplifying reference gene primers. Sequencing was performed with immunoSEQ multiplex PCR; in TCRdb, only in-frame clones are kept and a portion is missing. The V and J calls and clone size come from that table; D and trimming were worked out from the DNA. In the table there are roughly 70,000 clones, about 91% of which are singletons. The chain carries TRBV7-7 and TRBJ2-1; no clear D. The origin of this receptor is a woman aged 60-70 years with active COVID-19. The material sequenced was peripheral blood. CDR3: CASSFTFSSYNEQFF. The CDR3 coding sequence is TGTGCCAGCAGCTTTACCTTTAGCTCCTACAATGAGCAGTTCTTC.